The 7 T cell receptor beta chains in this list originate from one sample, sequenced in a study of blood T cells in healthy people across ages. Using a J-beta primer mix together with a sample-barcoded 5' primer, a second PCR was run for about 7 to 12 cycles. From the 5' RACE reads, TCRdb called clonotypes with MiXCR, one entry per CDR3 protein. The table includes some 1,800,000 distinct CDR3 sequences, approximately 39% detected once. The sample was blood. The receptor source for this set is a human donor in good health.

This clonotype appeared a few times. This chain connects TRBV5-5 to TRBJ2-1; D may correspond to TRBD1 or TRBD2 (5 bases each). The V gene lost 1 base and the J gene lost 9 bases, with 17 bases spanning the gap. The CDR3 covers 15 residues. Germline V lookup: CDR1 SGHKS, CDR2 YYEKEE (reference sequence). The CDR3 coding sequence is TGTGCCAGCAGCTTGTGGGTGGGGGAACTGGGTGAGCAGTTCTTC. The encoded protein is CASSLWVGELGEQFF.

The rearrangement uses TRBV9 and TRBJ2-7; D tentatively reads TRBD1 or TRBD2 (6 bases each). The CDR3 runs 17 residues. V gave up 2 bases and J gave up 0 bases, with 18 bases separating them. The germline V gene has CDR1 SGDLS and CDR2 YYNGEE. The CDR3 bases are TGTGCCAGCAGCGTTTCTGACGGGGGCCGCTACTCCTACGAGCAGTACTTC. Protein sequence: CASSVSDGGRYSYEQYF.

This chain uses TRBV27 with TRBJ2-7, with D tentatively TRBD2 (7 bases). The length of the CDR3 is 15 residues. Germline V gene sequence: CDR1 MNHEY, CDR2 SMNVEV (reference sequence). V was cut by 6 bases and J by 0 bases, with 15 bases left in between. CDR3 nucleotide sequence: TGTGCCAGCAGACACGCCCGGGGGGCCTCCTACGAGCAGTACTTC. This translates into CASRHARGASYEQYF.

In its sample, this clonotype was seen a few times. The chain links TRBV12-3 or TRBV12-4 to TRBJ1-5; D is possibly TRBD1 (6 bases). The CDR3 covers 13 residues. Trimming pared 5 bases from V and 5 bases from J, leaving 10 bases between. Here the CDR3 DNA reads TGTGCCAGCAGTCGGACAGATTATCAGCCCCAGCATTTT. It is translated as CASSRTDYQPQHF.

This clonotype has only a few counts. The CDR3 nucleotides are TGTGCCAGCACCGGACCCTACCCGGGGACAGATACGCAGTATTTT. This codes for CASTGPYPGTDTQYF. The V call is TRBV11-2, the J call TRBJ2-3; a weak D match, TRBD2 (5 bases). Germline V gene sequence: CDR1 SGHAT, CDR2 FQNNGV. CDR3 size: 15 residues. Trimming took off 7 bases at V and 3 bases at J, with 17 bases between the two ends.

This chain links TRBV6-4 with TRBJ2-3, with 8 bases aligning to TRBD2. Per the germline V gene, CDR1 is MRHNA and CDR2 is SNTAGT. The CDR3 is 15 residues long. V lost 3 bases and J lost 3; bases outside the gene matches: 5. CDR3 sequence (DNA): TGTGCCAGCAGTGAAGCGGGAGAGGGAACAGATACGCAGTATTTT. This sequence encodes CASSEAGEGTDTQYF.

This clonotype was observed a few times. The chain couples TRBV7-6 to TRBJ1-5; D is unresolved. The germline V gene has CDR1 SGHVS and CDR2 FNYEAQ. The CDR3 contains 10 residues. In DNA form, the CDR3 reads TGTGCAGGCGGGTTTCTGCCCCAGCATTTT. Residues: CAGGFLPQHF.